The clone carrying this T cell receptor (beta chain) was observed a handful of times. Its antigen is as yet unknown. Constant-segment primers served in 5'RACE that generated TCR alpha and TCR beta cDNA libraries bearing sample barcodes and UMIs. TCRdb reprocessed the 5' RACE reads with MiXCR, giving one entry per CDR3 protein. The profile shows roughly 100,000 distinct CDR3 sequences, around 11% of them singletons. These data are taken from a study of T-cell memory formation after mild COVID-19. Findings of the study overall: While clones contracting from day 15 to 85 were balanced between CD4 and CD8, later expanders leaned CD4+. CM and EM subsets held most contracting CD4+ clones; EMRA held CD8+ ones.

The length of the CDR3 is 15 residues. CDR1 and CDR2 (germline): DFQATT, SNEGSKA (reference sequence). The junction had 6 bases not matched to a gene; V was cut back by 6 bases and J by 1 base. The sequence derives from an adult woman who had mild COVID-19 (a few samples of this study predate the infection). Cell type and time point are not known. Specimen: PBMCs or a T cell subset sorted from them (not recorded which). V is TRBV20-1 and J is TRBJ2-2; 9 bases fit TRBD2. CDR3 sequence (DNA): TGCAGTGCGACTATAGCGGGGGAGAACACCGGGGAGCTGTTTTTT. Protein product: CSATIAGENTGELFF.